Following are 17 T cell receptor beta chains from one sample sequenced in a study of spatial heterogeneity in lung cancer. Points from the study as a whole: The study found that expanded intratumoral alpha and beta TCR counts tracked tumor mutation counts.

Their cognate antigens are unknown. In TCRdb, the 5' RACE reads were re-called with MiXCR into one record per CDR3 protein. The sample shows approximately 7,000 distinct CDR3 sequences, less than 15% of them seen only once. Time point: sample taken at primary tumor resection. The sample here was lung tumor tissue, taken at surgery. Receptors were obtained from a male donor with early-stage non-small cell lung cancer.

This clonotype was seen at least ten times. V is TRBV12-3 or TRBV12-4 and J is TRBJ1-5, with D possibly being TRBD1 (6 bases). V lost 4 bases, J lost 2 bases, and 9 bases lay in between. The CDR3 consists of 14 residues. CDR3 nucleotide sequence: TGTGCCAGCAGTTCTTCAGGGGGCAATCAGCCCCAGCATTTT. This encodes CASSSSGGNQPQHF.

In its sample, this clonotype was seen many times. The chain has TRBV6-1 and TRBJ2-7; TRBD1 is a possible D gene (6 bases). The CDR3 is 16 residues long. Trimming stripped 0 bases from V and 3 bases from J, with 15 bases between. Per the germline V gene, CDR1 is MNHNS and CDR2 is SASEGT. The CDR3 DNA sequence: TGTGCCAGCAGTGAAGCCGCAACAGGGATTGGCTACGAGCAGTACGTC. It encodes CASSEAATGIGYEQYV.

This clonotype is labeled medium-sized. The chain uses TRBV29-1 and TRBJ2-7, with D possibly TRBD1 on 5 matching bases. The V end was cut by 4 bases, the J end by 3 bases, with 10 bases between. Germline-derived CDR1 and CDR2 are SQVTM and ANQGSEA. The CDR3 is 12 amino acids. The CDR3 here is CSVVGQIYEQYF. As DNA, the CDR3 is TGCAGCGTTGTTGGACAAATCTACGAGCAGTACTTC.

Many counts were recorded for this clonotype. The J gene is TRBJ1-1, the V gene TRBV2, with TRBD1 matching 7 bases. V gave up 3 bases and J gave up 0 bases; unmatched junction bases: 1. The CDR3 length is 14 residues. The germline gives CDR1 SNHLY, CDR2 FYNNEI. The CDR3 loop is CASSDQGVNTEAFF. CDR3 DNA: TGTGCCAGCAGTGATCAGGGGGTGAACACTGAAGCTTTCTTT.

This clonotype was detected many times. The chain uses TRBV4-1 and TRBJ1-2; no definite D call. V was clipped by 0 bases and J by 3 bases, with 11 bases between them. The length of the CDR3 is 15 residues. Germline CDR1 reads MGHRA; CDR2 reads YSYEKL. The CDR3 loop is CASSQDVNSYYGYTF. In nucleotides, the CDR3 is TGCGCCAGCAGCCAAGACGTTAACAGTTACTATGGCTACACCTTC.

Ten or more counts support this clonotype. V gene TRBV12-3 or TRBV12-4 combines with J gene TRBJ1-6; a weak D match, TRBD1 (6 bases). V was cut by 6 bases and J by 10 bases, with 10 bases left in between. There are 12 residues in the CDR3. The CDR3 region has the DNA TGTGCCAGCAGCGCAGGGGCCTCACCCCTCCACTTT. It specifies CASSAGASPLHF.

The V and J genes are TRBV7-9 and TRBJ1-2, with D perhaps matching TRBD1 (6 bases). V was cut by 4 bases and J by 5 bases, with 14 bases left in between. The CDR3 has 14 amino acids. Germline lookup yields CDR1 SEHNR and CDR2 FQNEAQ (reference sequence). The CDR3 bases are TGTGCCAGCAGCTCACAGGGAATTGGGTATGGCTACACCTTC. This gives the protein CASSSQGIGYGYTF.

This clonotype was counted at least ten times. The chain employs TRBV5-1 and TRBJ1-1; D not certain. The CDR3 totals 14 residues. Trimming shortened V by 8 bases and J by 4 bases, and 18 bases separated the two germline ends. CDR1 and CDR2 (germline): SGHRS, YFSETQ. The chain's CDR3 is CASTRGEATTEAFF. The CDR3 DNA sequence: TGCGCCAGTACGCGGGGAGAGGCGACCACTGAAGCTTTCTTT.

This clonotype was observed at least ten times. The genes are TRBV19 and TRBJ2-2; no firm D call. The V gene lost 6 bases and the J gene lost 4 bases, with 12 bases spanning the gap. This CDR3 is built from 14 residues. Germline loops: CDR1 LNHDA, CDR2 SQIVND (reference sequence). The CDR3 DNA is TGTGCCAGTAGCGACACCCTGAGCACCGGGGAGCTGTTTTTT. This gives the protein CASSDTLSTGELFF.

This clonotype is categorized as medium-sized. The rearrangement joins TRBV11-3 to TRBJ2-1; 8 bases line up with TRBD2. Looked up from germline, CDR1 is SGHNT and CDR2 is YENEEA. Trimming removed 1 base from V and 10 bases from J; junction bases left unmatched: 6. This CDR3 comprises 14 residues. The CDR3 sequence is CASSLGGLEREQFF. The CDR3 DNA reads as TGTGCCAGCAGCTTAGGGGGACTAGAAAGGGAGCAGTTCTTC.

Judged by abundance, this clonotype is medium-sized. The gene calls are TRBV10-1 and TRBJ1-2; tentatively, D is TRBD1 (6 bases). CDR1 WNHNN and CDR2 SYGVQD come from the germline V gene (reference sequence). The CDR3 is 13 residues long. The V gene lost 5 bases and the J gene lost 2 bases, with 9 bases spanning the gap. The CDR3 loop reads CASSFDRNYGYTF. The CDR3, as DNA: TGCGCCAGCAGTTTCGACAGGAACTATGGCTACACCTTC.

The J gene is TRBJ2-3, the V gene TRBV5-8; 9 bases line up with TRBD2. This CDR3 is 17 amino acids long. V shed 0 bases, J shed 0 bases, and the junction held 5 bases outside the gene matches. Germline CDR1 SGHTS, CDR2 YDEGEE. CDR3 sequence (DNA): TGTGCCAGCAGCTTGGAAGGGACTAGCTCTAGCACAGATACGCAGTATTTT. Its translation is CASSLEGTSSSTDTQYF.

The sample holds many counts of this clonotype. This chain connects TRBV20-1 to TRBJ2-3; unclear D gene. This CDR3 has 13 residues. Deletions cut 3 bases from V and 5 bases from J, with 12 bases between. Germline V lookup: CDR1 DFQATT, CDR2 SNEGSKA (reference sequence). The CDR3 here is CSASLIGVDTQYF. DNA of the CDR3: TGCAGTGCTAGTTTGATTGGGGTAGATACGCAGTATTTT.

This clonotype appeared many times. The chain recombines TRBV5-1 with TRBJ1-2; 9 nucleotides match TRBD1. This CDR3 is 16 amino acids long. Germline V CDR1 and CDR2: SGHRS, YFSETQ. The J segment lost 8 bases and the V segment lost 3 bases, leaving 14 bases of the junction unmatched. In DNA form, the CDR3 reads TGCGCCAGCAGCTCTTCCACAGGGGGCGCAATCTCCGGCTACACCTTC. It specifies CASSSSTGGAISGYTF.

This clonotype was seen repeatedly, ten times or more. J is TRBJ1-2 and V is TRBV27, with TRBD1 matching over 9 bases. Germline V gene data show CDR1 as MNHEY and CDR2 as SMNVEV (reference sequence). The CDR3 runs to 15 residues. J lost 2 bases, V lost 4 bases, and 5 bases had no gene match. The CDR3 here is CASSSGQGWNYGYTF. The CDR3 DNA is TGTGCCAGCAGTTCCGGACAGGGGTGGAACTATGGCTACACCTTC.

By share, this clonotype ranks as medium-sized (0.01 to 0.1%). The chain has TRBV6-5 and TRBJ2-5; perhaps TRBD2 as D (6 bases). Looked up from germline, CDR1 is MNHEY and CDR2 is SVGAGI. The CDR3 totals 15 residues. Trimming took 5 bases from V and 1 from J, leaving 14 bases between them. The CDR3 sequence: CASSLTPGVQETQYF. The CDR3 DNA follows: TGTGCCAGCAGTCTCACCCCGGGAGTCCAAGAGACCCAGTACTTC.

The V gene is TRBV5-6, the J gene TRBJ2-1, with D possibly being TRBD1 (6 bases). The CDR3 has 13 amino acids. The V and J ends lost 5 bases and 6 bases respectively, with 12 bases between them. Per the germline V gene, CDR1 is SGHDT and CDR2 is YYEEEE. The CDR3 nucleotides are TGTGCCAGCAGTACGAGGACAGTCAATGAGCAGTTCTTC. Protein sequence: CASSTRTVNEQFF.